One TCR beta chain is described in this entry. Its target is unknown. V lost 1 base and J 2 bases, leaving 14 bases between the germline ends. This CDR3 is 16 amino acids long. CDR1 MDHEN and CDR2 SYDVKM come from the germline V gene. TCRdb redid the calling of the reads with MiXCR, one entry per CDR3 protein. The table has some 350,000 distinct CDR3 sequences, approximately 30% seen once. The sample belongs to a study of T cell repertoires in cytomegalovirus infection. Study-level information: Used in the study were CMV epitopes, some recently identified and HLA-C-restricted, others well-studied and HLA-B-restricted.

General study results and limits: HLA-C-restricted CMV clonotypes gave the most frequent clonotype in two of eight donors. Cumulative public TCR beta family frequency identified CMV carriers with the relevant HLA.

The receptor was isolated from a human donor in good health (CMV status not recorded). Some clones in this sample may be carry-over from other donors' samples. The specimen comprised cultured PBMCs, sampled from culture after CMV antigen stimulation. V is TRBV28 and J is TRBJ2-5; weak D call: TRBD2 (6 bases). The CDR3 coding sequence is TGTGCCAGCAGTTTATCTAGCGCGGCTTCACAAGAGACCCAGTACTTC. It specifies CASSLSSAASQETQYF. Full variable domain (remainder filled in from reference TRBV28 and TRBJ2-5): DVKVTQSSRYLVKRTGEKVFLECVQDMDHENMFWYRQDPGLGLRLIYFSYDVKMKEKGDIPEGYSVSREKKERFSLILESASTNQTSMYLCASSLSSAASQETQYFGPGTRLLVL.